What follows are 20 T cell receptor beta chains derived from one specimen sequenced in a study of blood T cells in healthy people across ages. The authors ran a second PCR of roughly 6 to 12 cycles using a sample-barcoded 5' primer and a J-beta primer mix. TCRdb independently ran MiXCR on the 5' RACE reads; one entry per CDR3 protein. The table shows roughly 800,000 distinct CDR3 sequences, with more than 25% occurring only once. The data also belong to a second study, concerning T cells of mothers and their children.

What was sequenced was blood. The receptors here all came from a boy younger than 18 in good health.

This rearrangement joins TRBV7-9 to TRBJ2-5; D is perhaps TRBD2 (5 bases). TRBJ2-1 explains the end of the DNA better; the J call may be wrong. The germline CDR1 and CDR2 sequences are SEHNR and FQNEAQ (reference sequence). The CDR3 totals 14 residues. CDR3 sequence: CASGHGRSEEEQFF. CDR3 sequence (DNA): TGTGCCAGCGGCCACGGACGGTCGGAGGAGGAGCAGTTCTTC.

The chain employs TRBV7-9 and TRBJ2-2, with a possible D match to TRBD2 (5 bases). Germline V CDR1 and CDR2: SEHNR, FQNEAQ (reference sequence). This CDR3 is built from 15 residues. The V and J ends lost 2 bases and 1 base respectively, with 8 bases between them. DNA of the CDR3: TGTGCCAGCAGCTTACTAGAGGGGAACACCGGGGAGCTGTTTTTT. Its translation is CASSLLEGNTGELFF. The variable domain in full, with the rest retrieved from reference TRBV7-9 and TRBJ2-2, is DTGVSQNPRHKITKRGQNVTFRCDPISEHNRLYWYRQTLGQGPEFLTYFQNEAQLEKSRLLSDRFSAERPKGSFSTLEIQRTEQGDSAMYLCASSLLEGNTGELFFGEGSRLTVL.

This sequence joins TRBV20-1 and TRBJ2-5, with TRBD2 matching 12 bases. The J call may be mistaken, given a closer DNA end match to TRBJ2-7. The length of the CDR3 is 14 residues. From germline, CDR1 is DFQATT and CDR2 SNEGSKA (reference sequence). In DNA form, the CDR3 reads TGCAGTGCTAGCCCTAGCGGGGGGGCCTACGAGCAGTACTTC. Residues: CSASPSGGAYEQYF.

As to this clonotype: The conserved phenylalanine or tryptophan is not found at the CDR3 terminus, so this likely reflects a read error. The gene calls are TRBV30 and TRBJ1-2; no clear D. V gave up 3 bases and J gave up 11 bases, with 22 bases separating them. This CDR3 spans 14 amino acids. Germline V CDR1 and CDR2: GTSNPN, SVGIG (reference sequence). In nucleotides, the CDR3 is TGTGCCTGGAGCCCCGGACGGGATGGACCGTTTTACACCCTC. This codes for CAWSPGRDGPFYTL.

This clonotype was counted between two and nine times. The V and J genes are TRBV21-1 and TRBJ2-5. TRBV21-1 is an annotated pseudogene. The CDR3 is 9 residues long. CDR3 loop: CASSKSQYF. CDR3 in DNA: TGTGCCAGCAGCAAAAGCCAGTACTTC.

This chain connects TRBV5-1 to TRBJ2-1; D is unresolved. The germline V gene has CDR1 SGHRS and CDR2 YFSETQ. This CDR3 region has 15 residues. V was pared by 2 bases and J by 1 base, with 10 bases between. The CDR3 sequence: CASSFSSVSYNEQFF. CDR3 bases: TGCGCCAGCAGCTTTTCGAGTGTGTCCTACAATGAGCAGTTCTTC. The variable domain in full, completed from reference TRBV5-1 and TRBJ2-1, reads KAGVTQTPRYLIKTRGQQVTLSCSPISGHRSVSWYQQTPGQGLQFLFEYFSETQRNKGNFPGRFSGRQFSNSRSEMNVSTLELGDSALYLCASSFSSVSYNEQFFGPGTRLTVL.

This clonotype came up many times. An end of the junction does not agree with germline; a read error may underlie this. The CDR3 spells CASSPTRNEQFF. CDR3 DNA: TGTGCCAGCAGCCCGACTAGGAATGAACAGTTCTTC. The chain employs TRBV12-3 or TRBV12-4 and TRBJ2-1; maybe TRBD2 (6 bases). This CDR3 has 12 amino acids.

This clonotype showed up just a few times. V and J are TRBV18 and TRBJ2-5, with D perhaps given as TRBD1 or TRBD2 (5 bases each). Germline assignment: CDR1 KGHSH and CDR2 LQKENI. V gave up 6 bases and J gave up 7 bases, with 24 bases separating them. This CDR3 is built from 16 residues. The CDR3 is CASSPSGRLLLGTQYF. The CDR3 bases are TGTGCCAGCTCTCCATCGGGACGCTTACTATTGGGGACCCAGTACTTC. Variable domain in full (rest from reference TRBV18 and TRBJ2-5): NAGVMQNPRHLVRRRGQEARLRCSPMKGHSHVYWYRQLPEEGLKFMVYLQKENIIDESGMPKERFSAEFPKEGPSILRIQQVVRGDSAAYFCASSPSGRLLLGTQYFGPGTRLLVL.

This clonotype came up a few times. The chain links TRBV4-1 to TRBJ1-3; D is unresolved. The CDR3 is 16 amino acids. The germline V gene has CDR1 MGHRA and CDR2 YSYEKL. V lost 2 bases, J lost 3 bases, and 14 bases lay in between. The CDR3 bases are TGCGCCAGCAGCCAACTCTTAAGCCTAGTTGGAAACACCATATATTTT. Translation gives CASSQLLSLVGNTIYF.

The table lists this clonotype with many counts. The V and J genes are TRBV5-1 and TRBJ1-4; maybe TRBD1 (5 bases). CDR1 is SGHRS and CDR2 is YFSETQ in the germline V gene. The V end was cut by 2 bases, the J end by 3 bases, with 8 bases between. The CDR3 has 14 residues. The CDR3 DNA follows: TGCGCCAGCAGCTTTGGACAAGCTAATGAAAAACTGTTTTTT. Its protein product is CASSFGQANEKLFF. Filled out from reference TRBV5-1 and TRBJ1-4, the complete variable domain reads KAGVTQTPRYLIKTRGQQVTLSCSPISGHRSVSWYQQTPGQGLQFLFEYFSETQRNKGNFPGRFSGRQFSNSRSEMNVSTLELGDSALYLCASSFGQANEKLFFGSGTQLSVL.

The chain carries TRBV28 and TRBJ2-5; D could derive from TRBD1 or TRBD2 (5 bases each). Near its end, the DNA agrees better with TRBJ2-1, so the J call may be wrong. CDR1 is MDHEN, CDR2 SYDVKM, per germline. The CDR3 has 15 residues. The CDR3 spells CASSPGPAVLNEQFF. CDR3 DNA sequence: TGTGCCAGCAGCCCGGGACCAGCGGTACTCAATGAGCAGTTCTTC.

Regarding this clonotype: At one end, the junction sequence differs from germline, possibly due to a read error. The rearrangement links TRBV5-1 to TRBJ2-7, with 9 bases aligning to TRBD1. The CDR3 is made up of 14 amino acids. Germline V gene lookup returns CDR1 SGHRS and CDR2 YFSETQ. Here the CDR3 reads CASSLGDLTGGENF. The CDR3 DNA reads as TGCGCCAGCAGCTTGGGGGACCTTACAGGGGGCGAGAACTTC.

This clonotype was detected a few times. The rearrangement uses TRBV6-2 or TRBV6-3 and TRBJ1-4, with D hard to call. The CDR3 covers 12 residues. Germline CDR1 reads MNHEY; CDR2 reads SVGEGT. Trimming left V 2 bases short and J 7 bases short, with 5 bases between. This chain's CDR3 is CASSYTAEKLFF. The CDR3 coding sequence is TGTGCCAGCAGTTACACCGCTGAAAAACTGTTTTTT.

A few counts support this clonotype. The rearrangement uses TRBV9 and TRBJ2-7; D is perhaps TRBD2 (7 bases). The CDR3 loop spans 15 amino acids. The ends were cut back, 0 bases at V and 2 bases at J, with 12 bases in the middle. In germline, CDR1 is SGDLS, CDR2 YYNGEE. CDR3 sequence (DNA): TGTGCCAGCAGCGTAGGGCGGGGGCTACCCTACGAGCAGTACTTC. The encoded protein is CASSVGRGLPYEQYF.

This clonotype was observed a few times. J is TRBJ2-4 and V is TRBV7-9, with TRBD2 matching over 7 bases. Germline V gene data show CDR1 as SEHNR and CDR2 as FQNEAQ (reference sequence). The CDR3 runs 14 residues. Losses at the gene ends were 3 bases for V and 4 bases for J; bases not matched to a gene: 3. The CDR3 loop reads CASSFPREKNIQYF. The CDR3 nucleotides are TGTGCCAGCAGCTTTCCGCGGGAGAAAAACATTCAGTACTTC. Filled out from reference TRBV7-9 and TRBJ2-4, the complete variable domain reads DTGVSQNPRHKITKRGQNVTFRCDPISEHNRLYWYRQTLGQGPEFLTYFQNEAQLEKSRLLSDRFSAERPKGSFSTLEIQRTEQGDSAMYLCASSFPREKNIQYFGAGTRLSVL.

In this sample, this clonotype turned up a few times. The genes are TRBV4-2 and TRBJ2-1, with D uncertain. Germline V gene data show CDR1 as LGHNA and CDR2 as YNFKEQ. This CDR3 has 14 residues. The V gene lost 1 base and the J gene lost 7 bases, with 11 bases spanning the gap. The CDR3 DNA is TGTGCCAGCAGCCAAGGCAGCCAGCAGAATGAGCAGTTCTTC. It yields the protein CASSQGSQQNEQFF.

The chain carries TRBV27 and TRBJ2-5; the D gene is possibly TRBD1 (5 bases). This CDR3 spans 13 amino acids. The V gene lost 6 bases and the J gene lost 4 bases, with 12 bases spanning the gap. CDR1 and CDR2 from the germline V gene are MNHEY and SMNVEV (reference sequence). CDR3 region: CASSRSGLETQYF. The CDR3, as DNA: TGTGCCAGCAGCAGGTCAGGGTTAGAGACCCAGTACTTC.

This clonotype was found a few times. One end of the junction fails to match germline, which may point to a read error. The chain recombines TRBV28 with TRBJ2-5; D possibly matches TRBD1 or TRBD2 (5 bases each). Germline loops: CDR1 MDHEN, CDR2 SYDVKM. The CDR3 covers 15 residues. Here the CDR3 reads CARSLVGRQQETQYF. CDR3 DNA: TGTGCCCGCAGTTTAGTGGGACGGCAACAAGAGACCCAGTACTTC.

The J gene is TRBJ1-2, the V gene TRBV6-4, with a weak D call TRBD1 (6 bases). V lost 0 bases and J lost 8, with 13 bases in between. The CDR3 contains 14 residues. Germline loops: CDR1 MRHNA, CDR2 SNTAGT. The CDR3 nucleotides read TGTGCCAGCAGTGACTCCGCAGGGGTGTCAGGCTACACCTTC. Amino acids: CASSDSAGVSGYTF.

V gene TRBV7-9 combines with J gene TRBJ2-3; 9 nucleotides align to TRBD2. V was pared by 4 bases and J by 4 bases, with 6 bases of the junction left unmatched. The CDR3 loop spans 15 amino acids. Germline assignment: CDR1 SEHNR and CDR2 FQNEAQ (reference sequence). The DNA for the CDR3 is TGTGCCAGCAGCTCCTTAGCGGGGGTTGCAGATACGCAGTATTTT. Protein sequence: CASSSLAGVADTQYF.